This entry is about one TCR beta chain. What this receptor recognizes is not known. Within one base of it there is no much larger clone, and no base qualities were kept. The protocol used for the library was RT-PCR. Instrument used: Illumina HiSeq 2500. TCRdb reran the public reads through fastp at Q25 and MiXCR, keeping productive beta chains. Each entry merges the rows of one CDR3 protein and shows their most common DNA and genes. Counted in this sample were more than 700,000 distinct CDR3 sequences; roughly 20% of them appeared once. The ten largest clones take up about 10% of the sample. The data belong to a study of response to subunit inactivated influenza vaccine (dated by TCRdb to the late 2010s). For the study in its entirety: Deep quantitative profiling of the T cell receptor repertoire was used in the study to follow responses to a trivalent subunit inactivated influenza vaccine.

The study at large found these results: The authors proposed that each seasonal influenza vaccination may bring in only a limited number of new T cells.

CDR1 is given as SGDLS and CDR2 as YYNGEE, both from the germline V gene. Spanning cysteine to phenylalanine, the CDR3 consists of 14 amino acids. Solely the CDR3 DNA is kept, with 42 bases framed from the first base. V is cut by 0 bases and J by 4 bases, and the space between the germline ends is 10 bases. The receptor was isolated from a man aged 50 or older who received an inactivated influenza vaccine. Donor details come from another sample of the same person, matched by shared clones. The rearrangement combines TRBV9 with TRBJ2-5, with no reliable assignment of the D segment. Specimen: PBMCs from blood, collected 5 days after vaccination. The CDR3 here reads CASSVGRSGETQYF. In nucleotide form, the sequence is TGTGCCAGCAGCGTAGGCAGGTCAGGAGAGACCCAGTACTTC.